A single sample gave rise to the 21 T cell receptor beta chains below, sequenced in a study of cytomegalovirus exposure and HLA in healthy donors. Clones were read by immunoSEQ multiplex PCR, and TCRdb kept only the in-frame ones, dropping some. The table lists about 240,000 clones, approximately 86% of them singletons. Sequenced sample: PBMCs. Source of these receptors: a woman aged 25 to 39 in good health and CMV-seropositive.

The chain couples TRBV5-1 to TRBJ2-3; D may be TRBD2 (5 bases). V was clipped by 3 bases and J by 5 bases, with 16 bases between them. The CDR3 extends over 15 amino acids. Germline V gene sequence: CDR1 SGHRS, CDR2 YFSETQ. The CDR3 region has the DNA TGCGCCAGCAGCTCGACGGGGATGGGAGTAGATACGCAGTATTTT. Translated, it gives CASSSTGMGVDTQYF.

This chain connects TRBV12-5 to TRBJ2-1; 7 bases match TRBD1. Per the germline V gene, CDR1 is LGHNT and CDR2 is FRNRAP. The trim removed 7 bases at V and 4 bases at J, leaving 22 bases unmatched. This CDR3 contains 19 residues. The CDR3 DNA follows: TGTGCTAGTGCCCCGTTAGAATTTCCCCGGGACAGACTATACAATGAGCAGTTCTTC. This sequence encodes CASAPLEFPRDRLYNEQFF.

V is TRBV6-6 and J is TRBJ1-1, with unresolved D. This CDR3 is built from 13 residues. Trimming left V 5 bases short and J 1 base short, with 8 bases between. Per germline, CDR1 MNHNY and CDR2 SVGAGI (reference sequence). DNA of the CDR3: TGTGCCAGCAGTCGACTACAGAACACTGAAGCTTTCTTT. The encoded protein is CASSRLQNTEAFF.

This clone has a single count. J is TRBJ1-5 and V is TRBV7-2; TRBD1 aligns across 7 bases. The ends lost 5 bases at V and 1 base at J; junction bases unmatched: 8. This CDR3 has 16 amino acids. Germline-derived CDR1 and CDR2 are SGHTA and FQGNSA. CDR3: CASSAGQPLSNQPQHF. The DNA of the CDR3 is TGTGCCAGCAGCGCGGGACAGCCCTTAAGCAATCAGCCCCAGCATTTT.

Note on this clone: Compared with germline, one end of the junction differs, possibly owing to a read error. CDR3 DNA: TGTGCCCGCAGAAGAGGGATGAACACTGAAGCTTTCTTT. This gives the protein CARRRGMNTEAFF. This chain uses TRBV2 with TRBJ1-1; no reliable D call. The CDR3 has 13 amino acids. CDR1 is SNHLY and CDR2 is FYNNEI in the germline V gene.

The chain joins TRBV4-1 to TRBJ2-7; 7 bases match TRBD1. The CDR3 is 15 residues long. CDR1 and CDR2 from the germline V gene are MGHRA and YSYEKL. V lost 1 base and J lost 2; bases outside the gene matches: 5. CDR3 DNA: TGCGCCAGCAGCCAAGCTGAGACAGGGACCTACGAGCAGTACTTC. It translates to CASSQAETGTYEQYF.

The rearrangement uses TRBV19 and TRBJ2-2, with D perhaps TRBD2 (6 bases). V was trimmed by 0 bases and J by 0 bases, leaving 14 bases between them. The V gene's germline CDR1 is LNHDA and CDR2 SQIVND (reference sequence). The CDR3 is made up of 18 amino acids. The CDR3 spells CASSIDLGSGANTGELFF. Written as DNA, the CDR3 is TGTGCCAGTAGTATAGATCTAGGGTCGGGGGCGAACACCGGGGAGCTGTTTTTT.

This clone was recorded only once. The chain couples TRBV7-9 to TRBJ2-1; 8 bases map to TRBD2. CDR3 size: 15 residues. Unmatched junction bases numbered 12, after V lost 5 bases and J lost 9 bases. CDR1 SEHNR and CDR2 FQNEAQ come from the germline V gene (reference sequence). The CDR3 nucleotides read TGTGCCAGCAGCCCCTCCGGGACTAGTAGTGGTGAGCAGTTCTTC. Its protein product is CASSPSGTSSGEQFF.

The rearrangement joins TRBV5-1 to TRBJ1-2; D might be TRBD1 (5 bases). Germline-derived CDR1 and CDR2 are SGHRS and YFSETQ. The length of the CDR3 is 12 residues. Between the trimmed V and J ends, which lost 2 bases and 8 bases, there was a span of 10 bases. In DNA, the CDR3 is TGCGCCAGCAGCTTCCAGGGTCTAGGCTACACCTTC. This sequence encodes CASSFQGLGYTF.

CDR3 sequence (DNA): TGCGCCAGCAGCTTGGCGACTTACGAGCAGTACTTC. This sequence encodes CASSLATYEQYF. This chain uses TRBV5-1 with TRBJ2-7; no clear D. The CDR3 contains 12 residues. Germline CDR1 is SGHRS and CDR2 is YFSETQ. The V end was cut by 0 bases, the J end by 4 bases, with 5 bases between. Full variable domain (missing parts from reference TRBV5-1 and TRBJ2-7): KAGVTQTPRYLIKTRGQQVTLSCSPISGHRSVSWYQQTPGQGLQFLFEYFSETQRNKGNFPGRFSGRQFSNSRSEMNVSTLELGDSALYLCASSLATYEQYFGPGTRLTVT.

The V gene is TRBV4-1, the J gene TRBJ2-7; 7 bases match TRBD2. The CDR3 has 14 residues. Looked up from germline, CDR1 is MGHRA and CDR2 is YSYEKL. V lost 1 base to trimming and J lost 7 bases; unmatched junction nucleotides: 7. This CDR3 reads CASSQGGRGVEQYF. CDR3 nucleotide sequence: TGCGCCAGCAGCCAAGGTGGCCGGGGGGTTGAGCAGTACTTC.

CDR3: CASSSLWTGGYEQYF. DNA for the CDR3: TGTGCCAGCAGTAGTCTCTGGACAGGGGGATACGAGCAGTACTTC. This chain uses TRBV28 with TRBJ2-7, with 10 bases fitting TRBD1. CDR1 MDHEN and CDR2 SYDVKM come from the germline V gene. The CDR3 length is 15 residues. The J segment lost 4 bases and the V segment lost 5 bases, leaving 8 bases of the junction unmatched.

This sequence joins TRBV5-1 and TRBJ2-1; D unclear. Germline loops: CDR1 SGHRS, CDR2 YFSETQ. V lost 2 bases and J 2 bases, leaving 11 bases between the germline ends. The CDR3 is 15 residues long. The CDR3 reads CASSFETATYNEQFF. The CDR3, as DNA: TGCGCCAGCAGCTTTGAAACAGCTACCTACAATGAGCAGTTCTTC.

This chain uses TRBV15 with TRBJ2-1; D not resolved. This CDR3 is built from 15 residues. V lost 3 bases and J 0 bases, leaving 9 bases between the germline ends. Germline CDR1 and CDR2: LNHNV and YYDKDF (reference sequence). This CDR3 is CATSRAESSYNEQFF. Written as DNA, the CDR3 is TGTGCCACCAGCAGGGCGGAAAGCTCCTACAATGAGCAGTTCTTC. The full variable domain, with the rest looked up from reference TRBV15 and TRBJ2-1, is DAMVIQNPRYQVTQFGKPVTLSCSQTLNHNVMYWYQQKSSQAPKLLFHYYDKDFNNEADTPDNFQSRRPNTSFCFLDIRSPGLGDTAMYLCATSRAESSYNEQFFGPGTRLTVL.

The genes are TRBV9 and TRBJ2-1, with TRBD1 matching 9 bases. This CDR3 contains 18 residues. The germline V gene has CDR1 SGDLS and CDR2 YYNGEE. The V segment lost 0 bases and the J segment 1 base; nucleotides outside the gene matches: 8. This CDR3 is CASSVDGTGLLSYNEQFF. CDR3 nucleotide sequence: TGTGCCAGCAGCGTAGACGGGACAGGGTTATTGTCCTACAATGAGCAGTTCTTC.

The chain couples TRBV25-1 to TRBJ1-2; 8 bases agree with TRBD1. CDR3 length: 13 residues. The V segment lost 6 bases and the J segment 9 bases; nucleotides outside the gene matches: 9. CDR1 MGHDK and CDR2 SYGVNS come from the germline V gene. CDR3 coding DNA: TGTGCCAGCAGAGGACAGGGAGTGAGGAGCTACACCTTC. As protein: CASRGQGVRSYTF.

This chain uses TRBV5-4 with TRBJ1-2; a possible D gene is TRBD1 (5 bases). The CDR3 loop spans 18 amino acids. Germline lookup yields CDR1 SGHNT and CDR2 YYREEE (reference sequence). V lost 4 bases, J lost 2 bases, and 24 bases lay in between. The CDR3 sequence is CASSPRGGGAPLNYGYTF. The CDR3, as DNA: TGTGCCAGCAGCCCCCGGGGGGGAGGGGCACCACTCAACTATGGCTACACCTTC.

This clone was recorded at least ten times. Other DNA sequences in this specimen translate into the identical CDR3. The chain is built from TRBV27 and TRBJ2-3; a weak D match, TRBD1 (6 bases). The CDR3 has 12 amino acids. V lost 4 bases and J 6 bases, leaving 8 bases between the germline ends. Germline CDR1 reads MNHEY; CDR2 reads SMNVEV (reference sequence). CDR3 nucleotides: TGTGCCAGCAGTTCCAGGGGTGATACGCAGTATTTT. This encodes CASSSRGDTQYF.

V usage is TRBV29-1 and J usage is TRBJ2-7; TRBD1 agrees at 9 bases. The germline gives CDR1 SQVTM, CDR2 ANQGSEA. This CDR3 region has 14 residues. Unmatched junction bases numbered 3, after V lost 3 bases and J lost 0 bases. CDR3 sequence (DNA): TGCAGCGTTGAGAGACAGGGGGGCTCCTACGAGCAGTACTTC. It encodes CSVERQGGSYEQYF.

The chain has TRBV13 and TRBJ2-3; TRBD2 aligns across 7 bases. With 5 bases clipped from V and 5 bases from J, the junction kept 7 bases outside the gene matches. The CDR3 is 14 amino acids. Germline V lookup: CDR1 PRHDT, CDR2 FYEKMQ (reference sequence). The CDR3 DNA reads TGTGCCAGCAGCGGACAAGGGAGGGAAGATACGCAGTATTTT. This codes for CASSGQGREDTQYF.

This clone has just one count. V usage is TRBV6-1 and J usage is TRBJ2-4, with TRBD2 matching 13 bases. V lost 5 bases, J lost 15 bases, and 10 bases stayed unmatched. This CDR3 comprises 14 residues. Germline CDR1 is MNHNS and CDR2 is SASEGT. The CDR3 DNA reads as TGTGCCAGCAGTCTAGGACTAGCGGGAGAGGTAGGGTACTTC. As protein: CASSLGLAGEVGYF.